Here is one TCR beta chain with its context. Its target is unknown. Produced via immunoSEQ multiplex PCR; TCRdb's table is partial and in-frame only. The data show approximately 23,000 clones, roughly 91% seen once. Trimming took off 5 bases at V and 6 bases at J, with 5 bases between the two ends. This CDR3 has 11 residues. Germline lookup yields CDR1 SEHNR and CDR2 FQNEAQ (reference sequence). This sample was taken from a study of blood T cell dynamics during melanoma immunotherapy. Sample time point: pre-treatment baseline. Patients had no prior systemic cancer treatment, immunosuppressants or other active cancers. Broader study findings: Clones driving repertoire changes may be melanoma-specific or general immune activation.

Here the sequenced sample was blood, taken from a patient treated with checkpoint blockade. The chain combines TRBV7-9 with TRBJ2-1, with no clear D. The sequence derives from a human donor with melanoma. CDR3 sequence: CASSPSNEQFF. The CDR3 DNA follows: TGTGCCAGCAGCCCTAGCAATGAGCAGTTCTTC.